A selection of T cell receptor beta chains follows, all from one sample in a study of blood T cell repertoires in COVID-19. The assay was immunoSEQ multiplex PCR, and TCRdb's table has in-frame clones only and misses some. Here the sample spans some 500,000 clones, around nine tenths being singletons. Source material: peripheral blood. Receptor source: a woman in her forties or fifties with COVID-19, enrolled during active disease. Both conserved end residues are part of each CDR3. The D gene is left open where the match is weak. A clone size is listed for some rows: how often the clone was seen (once, few, many), or a class if it is expanded.

clone_size,v_call,d_call,j_call,cdr3_aa,cdr3_nt
once,TRBV20-1,.,TRBJ2-2,CSASRRLSGELFF,TGCAGTGCTAGTCGCCGACTATCCGGGGAGCTGTTTTTT
.,TRBV7-9,TRBD1,TRBJ1-6,CASSLGTGEGNSPLHF,TGTGCCAGCAGCTTAGGGACAGGGGAAGGAAATTCACCCCTCCACTTT
.,TRBV18,.,TRBJ1-1,CASSPELGRSSTEAFF,TGTGCCAGCTCACCAGAACTGGGCAGGTCGAGCACTGAAGCTTTCTTT
once,TRBV30,TRBD1,TRBJ1-6,CAWRTGAGSPLHF,TGTGCCTGGAGGACAGGGGCTGGTTCACCCCTCCACTTT
.,TRBV10-3,TRBD1,TRBJ2-2,CAIRAGTDHTGELFF,TGTGCCATCAGGGCCGGGACAGATCACACCGGGGAGCTGTTTTTT
.,TRBV5-3,.,TRBJ2-2,CARSQALIANTGELFF,TGTGCCAGAAGCCAAGCCTTAATCGCGAACACCGGGGAGCTGTTTTTT
.,TRBV30,TRBD2,TRBJ2-7,CAWSTSGAYEQYF,TGTGCCTGGAGTACTAGCGGGGCGTACGAGCAGTACTTC
.,TRBV15,TRBD1,TRBJ1-6,CATLTGDRSPLHF,TGTGCCACTTTGACAGGGGATAGGTCACCCCTCCACTTT
.,TRBV5-1,TRBD1,TRBJ2-2,CASSLGQGTGELFF,TGCGCCAGCAGCCTGGGACAGGGGACCGGGGAGCTGTTTTTT
.,TRBV29-1,TRBD1,TRBJ1-2,CSVEDLLGTGGYGYTF,TGCAGCGTTGAAGATCTGCTCGGAACAGGGGGCTATGGCTACACCTTC
.,TRBV27,.,TRBJ2-2,CASSLGNRGTGELFF,TGTGCCAGCAGTTTAGGAAATCGGGGCACCGGGGAGCTGTTTTTT
.,TRBV30,.,TRBJ2-1,CAWSSTGNNEQFF,TGTGCCTGGAGCAGCACGGGAAACAATGAGCAGTTCTTC
.,TRBV19,.,TRBJ2-7,CASSNGVRNEQYF,TGTGCCAGTAGTAACGGGGTTCGGAACGAGCAGTACTTC
.,TRBV5-6,TRBD1,TRBJ1-2,CASSLTGTGSSYGYTF,TGTGCCAGCAGCTTGACCGGGACAGGGAGTTCCTATGGCTACACCTTC
.,TRBV7-9,.,TRBJ2-3,CASSRPGTDTQYF,TGTGCCAGCAGCCGCCCGGGGACAGATACGCAGTATTTT
.,TRBV6-6,TRBD1,TRBJ2-7,CASSPAPPVLGQGWGEQYF,TGTGCCAGCAGTCCTGCCCCCCCTGTGTTGGGACAGGGTTGGGGCGAGCAGTACTTC
.,TRBV28,TRBD1,TRBJ2-7,CASSIPGQTIYEQYF,TGTGCCAGCAGTATACCGGGACAGACAATCTACGAGCAGTACTTC
.,TRBV21-1,.,TRBJ1-5,CASSFHADRANHGPQHF,TGTGCCAGCAGCTTCCACGCGGACAGGGCGAACCATGGGCCCCAGCATTTT
.,TRBV25-1,.,TRBJ2-1,CASSEQGGDYNEQFF,TGTGCCAGCAGTGAACAGGGTGGGGACTACAATGAGCAGTTCTTC
.,TRBV10-2,TRBD2,TRBJ2-5,CASGLAGGEETQYF,TGCGCCAGCGGTCTAGCGGGGGGGGAAGAGACCCAGTACTTC
.,TRBV4-1,TRBD2,TRBJ2-7,CASSQAAPTSGGAFEQYF,TGCGCCAGCAGCCAAGCCGCACCAACTAGCGGGGGGGCCTTCGAGCAGTACTTC
.,TRBV29-1,TRBD1,TRBJ2-7,CSAQGQGTYEQYF,TGCAGCGCCCAGGGACAGGGCACCTACGAGCAGTACTTC
.,TRBV6-1,.,TRBJ1-1,CASSEGPVVNTEAFF,TGTGCCAGCAGTGAAGGCCCGGTTGTGAACACTGAAGCTTTCTTT
.,TRBV11-1,.,TRBJ2-1,CASSLDRGNEQFF,TGTGCCAGCAGCTTAGACCGGGGCAATGAGCAGTTCTTC
.,TRBV7-8,.,TRBJ1-6,CASSLARGVMSYNSPLHF,TGTGCCAGCAGCTTAGCCAGGGGTGTAATGTCCTATAATTCACCCCTCCACTTT
.,TRBV27,.,TRBJ1-3,CASSLGGSGNTIYF,TGTGCCAGCAGTTTGGGGGGGTCTGGAAACACCATATATTTT
.,TRBV29-1,.,TRBJ1-2,CSVEVESSNYGYTF,TGCAGCGTCGAGGTAGAGTCTTCTAACTATGGCTACACCTTC
.,TRBV4-2,TRBD1,TRBJ1-2,CASSQEGTVGYTF,TGTGCCAGCAGCCAAGAAGGGACAGTTGGCTACACCTTC
.,TRBV6-5,.,TRBJ1-2,CASSPQEGSRGYTF,TGTGCCAGCAGCCCCCAAGAGGGATCGAGGGGCTACACCTTC
.,TRBV7-4,TRBD1,TRBJ1-3,CASSFSKGGGEKAGNTIYF,TGTGCCAGCAGCTTTAGTAAAGGAGGGGGCGAGAAAGCTGGAAACACCATATATTTT
.,TRBV6-2/TRBV6-3,.,TRBJ2-2,CASSYGAFANTGELFF,TGTGCCAGCAGTTACGGGGCGTTCGCGAACACCGGGGAGCTGTTTTTT
few,TRBV7-2,TRBD1,TRBJ1-5,CASSSPGQGNQPQHF,TGTGCCAGCAGCTCCCCCGGACAGGGCAATCAGCCCCAGCATTTT
.,TRBV5-6,.,TRBJ2-7,CASSLGRAYEQYF,TGTGCCAGCAGCTTGGGTCGGGCCTACGAGCAGTACTTC
.,TRBV5-3,TRBD1,TRBJ2-1,CARSRGTEYSYNEQFF,TGTGCCAGAAGCCGAGGGACAGAATACTCCTACAATGAGCAGTTCTTC
.,TRBV5-6,TRBD1,TRBJ1-1,CASSDRTGKRTEAFF,TGTGCCAGCAGCGACCGGACAGGGAAAAGGACTGAAGCTTTCTTT
once,TRBV11-2,.,TRBJ2-2,CASTFLLEGELFF,TGTGCCAGCACCTTCTTACTCGAAGGGGAGCTGTTTTTT
.,TRBV5-1,TRBD1,TRBJ2-7,CASSPDRAGEQYF,TGCGCCAGCAGCCCGGACAGGGCAGGCGAGCAGTACTTC
.,TRBV20-1,TRBD2,TRBJ2-3,CSASWEGRDTQYF,TGCAGTGCTAGTTGGGAGGGCAGGGATACGCAGTATTTT
.,TRBV12-3/TRBV12-4,.,TRBJ1-5,CASSDTSNQPQHF,TGTGCCAGCAGTGACACTAGCAATCAGCCCCAGCATTTT
.,TRBV7-6,.,TRBJ2-1,CASSLAPPRAGNEQFF,TGTGCCAGCAGCTTAGCCCCCCCCAGGGCAGGGAATGAGCAGTTCTTC
.,TRBV11-2,.,TRBJ1-2,CASSTGSQSYGYTF,TGTGCCAGCAGCACAGGGTCTCAAAGCTATGGCTACACCTTC
.,TRBV4-2,TRBD2,TRBJ2-3,CASSQEGTSGGLTDTQYF,TGTGCCAGCAGCCAAGAAGGGACTAGCGGGGGCCTCACAGATACGCAGTATTTT
.,TRBV6-1,.,TRBJ1-2,CASSEIYSPDGYTF,TGTGCCAGCAGTGAAATCTACTCCCCGGATGGCTACACCTTC
.,TRBV18,TRBD1,TRBJ2-3,CASSPARTGGDTQYF,TGTGCCAGCTCACCAGCAAGAACAGGGGGGGATACGCAGTATTTT
.,TRBV29-1,TRBD2,TRBJ2-1,CSATGTSAGNEQFF,TGCAGTGCGACCGGGACTAGCGCGGGTAATGAGCAGTTCTTC
.,TRBV30,.,TRBJ2-7,CAWRLRDFTEQYF,TGTGCCTGGAGATTGCGGGATTTTACCGAGCAGTACTTC
.,TRBV3-1/TRBV3-2,.,TRBJ1-3,CASSYGLGSGNTIYF,TGTGCCAGCAGCTATGGACTGGGCTCTGGAAACACCATATATTTT
.,TRBV5-4,.,TRBJ1-2,CASSVGDAAAGYGYTF,TGTGCCAGCAGCGTCGGGGATGCCGCAGCCGGTTATGGCTACACCTTC
.,TRBV5-1,.,TRBJ1-1,CASSLSGITEAFF,TGCGCCAGCAGTTTGTCCGGGATCACTGAAGCTTTCTTT
.,TRBV12-3/TRBV12-4,TRBD1,TRBJ1-1,CASGGQVPEAFF,TGTGCCAGCGGGGGACAGGTCCCTGAAGCTTTCTTT
.,TRBV5-1,.,TRBJ2-3,CASSLQGADTQYF,TGCGCCAGCAGCTTACAGGGAGCAGATACGCAGTATTTT
.,TRBV19,TRBD1,TRBJ2-7,CASSPRTGVWSEQYF,TGTGCCAGTAGTCCCCGGACAGGGGTCTGGAGCGAGCAGTACTTC
.,TRBV29-1,.,TRBJ2-3,CSARRGPSGDTQYF,TGCAGCGCCCGAAGGGGCCCTTCGGGAGATACGCAGTATTTT
once,TRBV3-1/TRBV3-2,.,TRBJ1-2,CASSHGGLGYGYTF,TGTGCCAGCAGCCATGGAGGGTTGGGCTATGGCTACACCTTC
.,TRBV15,.,TRBJ1-1,CATSRDVGTGPNTEAFF,TGTGCCACCAGCAGAGATGTGGGCACTGGGCCGAACACTGAAGCTTTCTTT
.,TRBV6-5,.,TRBJ1-2,CASANSGGDGYTF,TGTGCCAGCGCCAACTCCGGAGGGGATGGCTACACCTTC
.,TRBV11-2,.,TRBJ2-7,CASSLNIVEQYF,TGTGCCAGCAGCCTAAATATAGTCGAGCAGTACTTC
.,TRBV2,.,TRBJ1-6,CASRRGAYNSPLHF,TGTGCCAGCAGAAGGGGCGCCTATAATTCACCCCTCCACTTT
.,TRBV6-5,.,TRBJ1-2,CASSPRQESGYTF,TGTGCCAGCAGCCCCCGACAGGAGAGTGGCTACACCTTC